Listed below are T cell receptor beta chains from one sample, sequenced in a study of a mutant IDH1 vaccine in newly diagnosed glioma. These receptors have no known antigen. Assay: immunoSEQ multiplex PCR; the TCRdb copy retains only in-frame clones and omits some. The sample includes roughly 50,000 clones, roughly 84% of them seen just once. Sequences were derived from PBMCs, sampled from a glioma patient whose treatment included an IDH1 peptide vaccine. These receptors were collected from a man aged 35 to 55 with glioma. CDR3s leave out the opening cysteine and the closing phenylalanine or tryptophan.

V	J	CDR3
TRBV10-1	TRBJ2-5	ASSPGQGPAMGETQY
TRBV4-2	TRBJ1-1	ASSQGGRAGTEAF
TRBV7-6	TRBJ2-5	ASSLAPSQETQY
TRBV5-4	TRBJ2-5	ASSWDRGGGETQY
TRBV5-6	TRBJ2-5	ASSVSPGGGTGKETQY
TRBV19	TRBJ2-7	ASSIDRDFTEQY
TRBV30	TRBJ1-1	AWRGRGGYTEAF
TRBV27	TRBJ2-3	ASSLGGRSTDTQY
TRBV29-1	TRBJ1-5	SAGQGSGQPQH
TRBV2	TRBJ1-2	ATHPPRGTSYGYT
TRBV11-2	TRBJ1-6	ASSLGRNSPLH
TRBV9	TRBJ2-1	ASSVPGLLYNEQF
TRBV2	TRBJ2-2	ASRRTVGTGELF
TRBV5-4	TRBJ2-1	ASSLATGGSYNEQF
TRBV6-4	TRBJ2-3	ASSDSIQGTDTQY
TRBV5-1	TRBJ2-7	ASSLTGGRDEQY
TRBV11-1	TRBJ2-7	ASSFRDRSYEQY
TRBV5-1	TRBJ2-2	ASSSGQGSANTGELF
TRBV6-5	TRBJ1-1	ASSYSVAGGTEAF
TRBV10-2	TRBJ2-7	ASAASRSYEQY
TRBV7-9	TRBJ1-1	ASNPPSRGSTEAF
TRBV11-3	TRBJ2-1	ASSLEGAGNEQF
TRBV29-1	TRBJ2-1	SVVTNSYNEQF
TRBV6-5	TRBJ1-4	ASSYRGDNEKLF
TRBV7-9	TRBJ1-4	ASSLLGSETEKLF
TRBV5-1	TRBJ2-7	ASRPGTGAYEQY
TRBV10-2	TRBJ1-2	ASSEEGKYPGYT
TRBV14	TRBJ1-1	ASSPSGMNTEAF
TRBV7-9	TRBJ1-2	ASSLVQGDGYT
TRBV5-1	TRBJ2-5	ASRSSGGYQETQY
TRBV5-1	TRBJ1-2	ASSLARELGGYT
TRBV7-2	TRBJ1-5	ASSPDSSNQPQH
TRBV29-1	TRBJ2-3	SVEPQGADTQY
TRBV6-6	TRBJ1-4	ASSYAQGYEKLF
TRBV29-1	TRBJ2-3	SVLYFSTDTQY
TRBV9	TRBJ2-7	ASSAPPGGGEQY
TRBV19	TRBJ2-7	ASSRLAGALYEQY
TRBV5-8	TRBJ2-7	ASSLLGSYEQY
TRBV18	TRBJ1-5	ASSPQGRSNQPQH
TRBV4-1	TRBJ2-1	ASSPRGSGGANNEQF
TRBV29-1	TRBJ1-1	SVGLMNTEAF
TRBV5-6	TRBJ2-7	ASSLAGNYEQY
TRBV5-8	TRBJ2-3	ASSLNNPSTDTQY
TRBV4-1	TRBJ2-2	ASSPLRVRTNTGELF
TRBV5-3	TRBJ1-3	ARSPGAGNTIY
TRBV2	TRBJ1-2	ASSEVWQIYGYT
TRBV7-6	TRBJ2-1	ASSSGTGPYNEQF
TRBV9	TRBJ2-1	ASSISGTKGRSYNEQF
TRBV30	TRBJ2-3	AWSVGTDTQY
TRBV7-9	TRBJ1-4	ASRATGATNEKLF
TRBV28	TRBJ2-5	ASSGAENSQETQY
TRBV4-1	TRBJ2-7	ASSQTSGGAYEQY
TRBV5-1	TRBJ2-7	ASSVLVGAYEQY
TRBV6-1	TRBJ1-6	ASSEPVNRVGNYNSPLH